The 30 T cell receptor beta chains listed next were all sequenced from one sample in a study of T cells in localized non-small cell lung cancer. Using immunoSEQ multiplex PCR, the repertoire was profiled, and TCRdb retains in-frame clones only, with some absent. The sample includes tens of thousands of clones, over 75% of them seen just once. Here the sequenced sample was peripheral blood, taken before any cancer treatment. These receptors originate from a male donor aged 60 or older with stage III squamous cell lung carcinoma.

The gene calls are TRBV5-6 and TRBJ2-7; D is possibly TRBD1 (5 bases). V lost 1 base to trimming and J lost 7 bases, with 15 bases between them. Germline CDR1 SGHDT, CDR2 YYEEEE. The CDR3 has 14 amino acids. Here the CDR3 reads CASSLSPGQGEQYF. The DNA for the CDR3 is TGTGCCAGCAGCTTGAGTCCAGGACAAGGGGAGCAGTACTTC.

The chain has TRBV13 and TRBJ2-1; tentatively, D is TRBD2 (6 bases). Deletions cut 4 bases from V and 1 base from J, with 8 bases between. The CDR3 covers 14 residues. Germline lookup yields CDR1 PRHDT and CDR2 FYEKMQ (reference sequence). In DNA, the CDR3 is TGTGCCAGCAGCTATAGCGGTTCCTACAATGAGCAGTTCTTC. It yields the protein CASSYSGSYNEQFF.

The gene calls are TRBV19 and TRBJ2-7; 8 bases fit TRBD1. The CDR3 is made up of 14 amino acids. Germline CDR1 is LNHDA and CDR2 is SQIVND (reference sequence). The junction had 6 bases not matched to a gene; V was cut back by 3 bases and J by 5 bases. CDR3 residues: CASSIGQGRNEQYF. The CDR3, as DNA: TGTGCCAGTAGTATTGGACAGGGTAGGAACGAGCAGTACTTC.

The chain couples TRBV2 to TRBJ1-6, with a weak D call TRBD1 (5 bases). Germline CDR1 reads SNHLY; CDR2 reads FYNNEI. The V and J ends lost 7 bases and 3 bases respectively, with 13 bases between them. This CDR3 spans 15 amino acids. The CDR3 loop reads CASIFDSGYNSPLHF. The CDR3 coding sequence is TGTGCCAGCATCTTTGACAGCGGCTATAATTCACCCCTCCACTTT.

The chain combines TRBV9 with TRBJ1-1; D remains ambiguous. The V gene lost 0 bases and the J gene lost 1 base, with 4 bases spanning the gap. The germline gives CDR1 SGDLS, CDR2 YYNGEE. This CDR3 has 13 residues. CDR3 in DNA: TGTGCCAGCAGCGTAGATGCGAACACTGAAGCTTTCTTT. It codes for CASSVDANTEAFF.

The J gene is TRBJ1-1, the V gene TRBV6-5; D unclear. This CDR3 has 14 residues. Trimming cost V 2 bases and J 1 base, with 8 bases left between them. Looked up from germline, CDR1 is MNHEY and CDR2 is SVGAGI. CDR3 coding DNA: TGTGCCAGCAGTTACGGCGGTCAGAACACTGAAGCTTTCTTT. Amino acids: CASSYGGQNTEAFF.

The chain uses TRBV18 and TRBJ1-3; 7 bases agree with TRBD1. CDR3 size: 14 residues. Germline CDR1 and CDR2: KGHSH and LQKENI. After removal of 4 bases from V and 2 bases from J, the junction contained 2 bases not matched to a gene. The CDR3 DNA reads TGTGCCAGCTCACTTCAGGGGGCTGGAAACACCATATATTTT. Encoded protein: CASSLQGAGNTIYF.

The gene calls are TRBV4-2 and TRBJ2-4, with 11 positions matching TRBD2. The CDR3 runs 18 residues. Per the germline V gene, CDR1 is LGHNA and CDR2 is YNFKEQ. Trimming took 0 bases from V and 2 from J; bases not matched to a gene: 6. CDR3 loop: CASSQEGLAGGSKNIQYF. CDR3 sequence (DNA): TGTGCCAGCAGCCAAGAAGGTCTAGCGGGAGGATCCAAAAACATTCAGTACTTC.

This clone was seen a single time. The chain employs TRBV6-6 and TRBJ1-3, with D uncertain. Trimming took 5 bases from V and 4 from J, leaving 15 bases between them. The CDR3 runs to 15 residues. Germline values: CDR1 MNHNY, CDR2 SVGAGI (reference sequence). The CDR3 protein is CASSDRSLGGNTIYF. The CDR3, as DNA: TGTGCCAGCAGTGACCGGAGCCTCGGCGGAAACACCATATATTTT.

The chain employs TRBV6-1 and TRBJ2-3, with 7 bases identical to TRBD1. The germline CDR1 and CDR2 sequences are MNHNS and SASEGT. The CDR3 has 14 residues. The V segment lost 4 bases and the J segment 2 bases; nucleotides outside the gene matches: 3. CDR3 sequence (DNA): TGTGCCAGCAGTGCCGGGACAGTCACAGATACGCAGTATTTT. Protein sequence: CASSAGTVTDTQYF.

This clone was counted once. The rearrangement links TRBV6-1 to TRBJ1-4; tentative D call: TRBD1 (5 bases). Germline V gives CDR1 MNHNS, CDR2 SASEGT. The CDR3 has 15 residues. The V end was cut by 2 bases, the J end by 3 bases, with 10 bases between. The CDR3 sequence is CASSENGGANEKLFF. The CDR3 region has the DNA TGTGCCAGCAGTGAAAACGGGGGGGCTAATGAAAAACTGTTTTTT.

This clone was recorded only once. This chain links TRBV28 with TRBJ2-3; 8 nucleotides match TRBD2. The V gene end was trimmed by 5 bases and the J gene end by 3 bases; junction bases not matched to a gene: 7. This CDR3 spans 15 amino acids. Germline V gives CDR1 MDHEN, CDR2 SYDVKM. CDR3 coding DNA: TGTGCCAGCAGTGTTCTAAGCGGGAGAACAGATACGCAGTATTTT. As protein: CASSVLSGRTDTQYF.

CDR3 bases: TGTGCCAGCAGTTACGGGACGGCCCATAGCAATCAGCCCCAGCATTTT. This translates into CASSYGTAHSNQPQHF. V and J are TRBV6-6 and TRBJ1-5; perhaps TRBD1 as D (5 bases). Germline CDR1 and CDR2: MNHNY and SVGAGI (reference sequence). This CDR3 is built from 16 residues. Trimming pared 2 bases from V and 0 bases from J, leaving 11 bases between.

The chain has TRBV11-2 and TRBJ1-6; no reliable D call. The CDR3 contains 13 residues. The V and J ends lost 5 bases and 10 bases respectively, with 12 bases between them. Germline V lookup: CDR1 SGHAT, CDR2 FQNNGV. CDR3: CASSTERSSPLHF. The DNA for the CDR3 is TGTGCCAGCAGCACGGAACGATCCTCACCCCTCCACTTT.

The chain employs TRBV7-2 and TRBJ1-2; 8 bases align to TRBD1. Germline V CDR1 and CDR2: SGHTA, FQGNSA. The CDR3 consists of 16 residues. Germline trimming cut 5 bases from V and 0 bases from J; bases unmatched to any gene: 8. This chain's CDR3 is CASSESGTGSNYGYTF. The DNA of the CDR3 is TGTGCCAGCAGCGAGTCCGGGACAGGTTCTAACTATGGCTACACCTTC.

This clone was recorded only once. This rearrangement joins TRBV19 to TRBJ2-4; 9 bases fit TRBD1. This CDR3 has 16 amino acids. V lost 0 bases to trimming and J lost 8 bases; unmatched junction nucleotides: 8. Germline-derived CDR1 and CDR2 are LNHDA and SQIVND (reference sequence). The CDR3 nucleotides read TGTGCCAGTAGTATAGAAAGTATAGGACAGGGGCACATTCAGTACTTC. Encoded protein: CASSIESIGQGHIQYF.

DNA of the CDR3: TGTGCCTGGAGCTCCGGACTAGCGGGAACTACGGGCGAGCAGTACTTC. Protein sequence: CAWSSGLAGTTGEQYF. The V gene is TRBV30, the J gene TRBJ2-7; 12 nucleotides agree with TRBD2. Germline assignment: CDR1 GTSNPN and CDR2 SVGIG (reference sequence). The length of the CDR3 is 16 residues. J lost 6 bases, V lost 3 bases, and 12 bases had no gene match.

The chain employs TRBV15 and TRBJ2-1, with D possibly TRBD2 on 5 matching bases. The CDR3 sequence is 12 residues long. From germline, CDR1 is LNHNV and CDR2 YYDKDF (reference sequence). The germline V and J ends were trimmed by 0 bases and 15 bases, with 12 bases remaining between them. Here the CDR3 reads CATSRETERRFF. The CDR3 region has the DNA TGTGCCACCAGCAGAGAGACGGAGCGGAGGTTCTTC.

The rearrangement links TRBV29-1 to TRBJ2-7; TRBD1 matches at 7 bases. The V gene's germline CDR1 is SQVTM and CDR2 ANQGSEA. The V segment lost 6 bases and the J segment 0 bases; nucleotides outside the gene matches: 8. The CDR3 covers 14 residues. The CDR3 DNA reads TGCAGCGTACTCCGACAGGGCAGCTCCTACGAGCAGTACTTC. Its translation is CSVLRQGSSYEQYF.

The CDR3 protein is CAWSRPGTGGELFF. CDR3 bases: TGTGCCTGGAGTCGACCAGGGACCGGCGGGGAGCTGTTTTTT. The genes are TRBV30 and TRBJ2-2, with D possibly being TRBD1 or TRBD2 (5 bases each). From germline, CDR1 is GTSNPN and CDR2 SVGIG (reference sequence). V lost 2 bases to trimming and J lost 7 bases, with 14 bases between them. The CDR3 is 14 residues long.

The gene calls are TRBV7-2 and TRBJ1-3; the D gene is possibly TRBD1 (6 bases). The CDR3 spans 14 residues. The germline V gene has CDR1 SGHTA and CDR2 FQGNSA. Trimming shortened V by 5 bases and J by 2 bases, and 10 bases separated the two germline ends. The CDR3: CASSAQGTGNTIYF. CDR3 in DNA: TGTGCCAGCAGCGCTCAGGGGACTGGAAACACCATATATTTT.

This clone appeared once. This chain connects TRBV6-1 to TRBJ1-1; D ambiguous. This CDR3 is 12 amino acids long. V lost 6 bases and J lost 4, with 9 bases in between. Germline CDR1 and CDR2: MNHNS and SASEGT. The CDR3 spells CASSLQSTEAFF. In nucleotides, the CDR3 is TGTGCCAGCAGCTTACAAAGCACTGAAGCTTTCTTT.

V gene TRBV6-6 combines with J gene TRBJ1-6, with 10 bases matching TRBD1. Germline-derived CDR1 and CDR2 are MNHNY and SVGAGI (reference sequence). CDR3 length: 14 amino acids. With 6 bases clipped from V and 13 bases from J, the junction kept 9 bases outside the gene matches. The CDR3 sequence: CASSPGQGRWPLHF. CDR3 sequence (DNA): TGTGCCAGCAGCCCGGGACAGGGGAGGTGGCCCCTCCACTTT.

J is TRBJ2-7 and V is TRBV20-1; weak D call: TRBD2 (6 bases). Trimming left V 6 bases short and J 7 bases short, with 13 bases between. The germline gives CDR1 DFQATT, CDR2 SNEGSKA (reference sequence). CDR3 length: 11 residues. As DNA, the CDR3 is TGCAGTGCCCCTTCGGGGAGGGAGCAGTACTTC. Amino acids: CSAPSGREQYF.

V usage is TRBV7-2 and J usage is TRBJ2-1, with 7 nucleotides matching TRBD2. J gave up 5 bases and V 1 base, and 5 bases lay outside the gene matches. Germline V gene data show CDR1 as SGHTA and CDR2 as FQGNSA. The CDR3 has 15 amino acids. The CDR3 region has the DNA TGTGCCAGCAGCTTAGGTCTAGCGGCTCACAATGAGCAGTTCTTC. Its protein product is CASSLGLAAHNEQFF. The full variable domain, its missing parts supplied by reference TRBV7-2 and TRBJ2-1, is GAGVSQSPSNKVTEKGKDVELRCDPISGHTALYWYRQSLGQGLEFLIYFQGNSAPDKSGLPSDRFSAERTGGSVSTLTIQRTQQEDSAVYLCASSLGLAAHNEQFFGPGTRLTVL.

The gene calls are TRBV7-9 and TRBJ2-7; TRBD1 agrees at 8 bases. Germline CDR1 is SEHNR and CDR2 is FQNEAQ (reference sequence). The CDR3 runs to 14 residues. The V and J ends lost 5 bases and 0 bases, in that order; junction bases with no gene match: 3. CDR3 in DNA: TGTGCCAGCAGCACCGGGACAGGCTCCTACGAGCAGTACTTC. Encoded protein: CASSTGTGSYEQYF.

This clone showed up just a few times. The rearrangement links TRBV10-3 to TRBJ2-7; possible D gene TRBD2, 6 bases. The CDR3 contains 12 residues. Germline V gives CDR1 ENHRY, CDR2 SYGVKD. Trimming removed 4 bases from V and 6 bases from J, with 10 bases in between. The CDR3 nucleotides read TGTGCCATCAGTGTTTCGGAGGGCGAGCAGTACTTC. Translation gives CAISVSEGEQYF.

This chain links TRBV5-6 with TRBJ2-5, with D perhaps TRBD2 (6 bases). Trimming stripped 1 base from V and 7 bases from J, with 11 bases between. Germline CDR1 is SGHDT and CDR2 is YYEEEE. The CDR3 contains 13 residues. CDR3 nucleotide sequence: TGTGCCAGCAGCTTGCCGGGAGACGTGACCCAGTACTTC. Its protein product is CASSLPGDVTQYF.

CDR3 residues: CASSLGLDNEQFF. Here the CDR3 DNA reads TGCGCCAGCAGCTTAGGGCTCGACAATGAGCAGTTCTTC. The V gene is TRBV5-1, the J gene TRBJ2-1, with no clear D. Germline CDR1 and CDR2: SGHRS and YFSETQ. V dropped 2 bases and J dropped 5 bases, with 8 bases sitting between them. The CDR3 contains 13 residues.

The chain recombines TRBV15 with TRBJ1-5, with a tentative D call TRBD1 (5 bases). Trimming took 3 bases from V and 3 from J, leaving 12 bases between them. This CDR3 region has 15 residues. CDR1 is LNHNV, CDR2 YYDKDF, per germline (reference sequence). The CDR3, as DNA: TGTGCCACCAGCAGGGGGCGAGGGGACAATCAGCCCCAGCATTTT. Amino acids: CATSRGRGDNQPQHF.